This TCR beta chain was sequenced in a study of T cell responses to AZD1222 COVID-19 vaccine. This clone has just one count. This CDR3 spans 14 amino acids. With 7 bases removed from V and 1 base from J, the gap between germline ends came to 15 bases. From germline, CDR1 is SGHTS and CDR2 YDEGEE. The method was immunoSEQ multiplex PCR; TCRdb's version includes in-frame clones alone and lacks a portion of them. The sample shows about 140,000 clones, roughly 92% of them seen only once. The TCR was taken from an adult in good health. Sample: peripheral blood, taken on day 0 of AZD1222 vaccination. This chain uses TRBV5-8 with TRBJ2-7, with D perhaps TRBD1 (6 bases). CDR3 amino acids: CASDLTGTSYEQYF. The DNA for the CDR3 is TGTGCCAGCGACCTTACAGGGACATCCTACGAGCAGTACTTC.